Presented here are 30 T cell receptor beta chains from one specimen sequenced in a study of shared clonotypes between healthy human individuals. The repertoire was sequenced with immunoSEQ multiplex PCR; TCRdb's copy has only in-frame clones and lacks some. The sample records some 2,400,000 clones, almost 96% being singletons. The sample comprised naive CD4+ T cells sorted from blood. Subset meaning: CD45RA+ positively selected. Every receptor here comes from a man between 18 and 35 years old in good health.

The chain carries TRBV19 and TRBJ2-7; tentatively, D is TRBD2 (5 bases). The CDR3 has 16 residues. The V gene's germline CDR1 is LNHDA and CDR2 SQIVND (reference sequence). The V end was cut by 3 bases, the J end by 3 bases, with 18 bases between. CDR3 DNA: TGTGCCAGTAGTATGACCCTGCAGCGGCATCGCTACGAGCAGTACTTC. It is translated as CASSMTLQRHRYEQYF.

The V gene is TRBV6-1, the J gene TRBJ2-1; 10 nucleotides match TRBD2. The CDR3 runs to 17 residues. The ends lost 2 bases at V and 6 bases at J; junction bases unmatched: 10. CDR1 is MNHNS, CDR2 SASEGT, per germline. In DNA, the CDR3 is TGTGCCAGCAGTGAACGTCTAGCGGGGGTTGGTCTCAATGAGCAGTTCTTC. Protein product: CASSERLAGVGLNEQFF.

This sequence joins TRBV9 and TRBJ2-1; 7 bases are shared with TRBD2. Germline loops: CDR1 SGDLS, CDR2 YYNGEE. Trimming at V came to 3 bases and at J to 7 bases, leaving 7 bases not matched to a gene. The CDR3 contains 14 residues. CDR3 sequence (DNA): TGTGCCAGCAGCGCAAGGCTGGGAGGGAATGAGCAGTTCTTC. Its protein is CASSARLGGNEQFF.

This chain uses TRBV5-6 with TRBJ1-2, with TRBD1 matching 9 bases. Trimming at V came to 0 bases and at J to 7 bases, leaving 1 base not matched to a gene. The V gene's germline CDR1 is SGHDT and CDR2 YYEEEE. The length of the CDR3 is 13 residues. The CDR3 region is CASSLGDRVGYTF. Here the CDR3 DNA reads TGTGCCAGCAGCTTGGGGGACAGGGTTGGCTACACCTTC.

A remark on this clone: One end of the junction fails to match germline, which may point to a read error. The V gene is TRBV6-5, the J gene TRBJ2-5; unclear D gene. Germline V gene data show CDR1 as MNHEY and CDR2 as SVGAGI. The CDR3 is made up of 11 amino acids. Here the CDR3 DNA reads TGTGCCAGCAGGTACTCCGAGACCCAGTACTTC. The encoded protein is CASRYSETQYF.

This clone has a single count. The V and J genes are TRBV7-2 and TRBJ1-4; D unresolved. CDR3 size: 10 residues. Germline CDR1 and CDR2: SGHTA and FQGNSA. V lost 5 bases and J 11 bases, leaving 6 bases between the germline ends. The CDR3 DNA sequence: TGTGCCAGCAGCGGGGAGAAACTGTTTTTT. Residues: CASSGEKLFF.

The rearrangement links TRBV30 to TRBJ1-1; D uncertain. The CDR3 is 13 residues long. Per germline, CDR1 GTSNPN and CDR2 SVGIG (reference sequence). Trimming stripped 6 bases from V and 0 bases from J, with 11 bases between. In DNA form, the CDR3 reads TGTGCCTGCTCTTCCACCTTGAACACTGAAGCTTTCTTT. Encoded protein: CACSSTLNTEAFF.

The CDR3 sequence: CASSLDGPYTQYF. Here the CDR3 DNA reads TGTGCCAGCAGCTTAGATGGACCGTATACGCAGTATTTT. The chain links TRBV7-9 to TRBJ2-3; D is unclear. V lost 1 base and J lost 7, with 9 bases in between. Per the germline V gene, CDR1 is SEHNR and CDR2 is FQNEAQ (reference sequence). The CDR3 spans 13 residues.

This chain joins TRBV7-6 and TRBJ2-4; 11 bases align to TRBD2. The V segment lost 5 bases and the J segment 0 bases; nucleotides outside the gene matches: 12. The CDR3 is 19 residues long. Germline lookup yields CDR1 SGHVS and CDR2 FNYEAQ. In DNA, the CDR3 is TGTGCCAGCAGCCTACGTCCCGGGACTAGCGGCATAGCCAAAAACATTCAGTACTTC. Protein sequence: CASSLRPGTSGIAKNIQYF.

V usage is TRBV2 and J usage is TRBJ2-3, with TRBD1 matching 7 bases. This CDR3 is 14 amino acids long. Germline V gene lookup returns CDR1 SNHLY and CDR2 FYNNEI. Trimming removed 7 bases from V and 4 bases from J; junction bases left unmatched: 8. The CDR3 protein is CASTRRQGPDTQYF. CDR3 DNA: TGTGCCAGCACCCGAAGACAGGGCCCAGATACGCAGTATTTT.

This sequence joins TRBV7-2 and TRBJ2-1; D unresolved. V was trimmed by 1 base and J by 6 bases, leaving 16 bases between them. The germline CDR1 and CDR2 sequences are SGHTA and FQGNSA. The CDR3 contains 16 residues. CDR3 nucleotides: TGTGCCAGCAGCTTAGGGTCCGGACCATGGGTCAATGAGCAGTTCTTC. Its protein is CASSLGSGPWVNEQFF.

The CDR3 spells CASSLERGTGELFF. The CDR3 nucleotides read TGTGCCAGCAGTTTAGAGCGGGGCACCGGGGAGCTGTTTTTT. This chain uses TRBV27 with TRBJ2-2; TRBD2 matches at 7 bases. With V trimmed by 2 bases and J by 4 bases, 1 base remained unmatched. Germline V gene data show CDR1 as MNHEY and CDR2 as SMNVEV (reference sequence). This CDR3 contains 14 residues.

The CDR3 DNA sequence: TGTGCCAGCAGTGAAGCGGGACTCTCCGATACGCAGTATTTT. It is translated as CASSEAGLSDTQYF. The V gene is TRBV2, the J gene TRBJ2-3, with D maybe TRBD2 (6 bases). The length of the CDR3 is 14 residues. The V end was cut by 0 bases, the J end by 6 bases, with 10 bases between. Per the germline V gene, CDR1 is SNHLY and CDR2 is FYNNEI.

This clone was recorded once. The V and J genes are TRBV2 and TRBJ2-5; 9 positions match TRBD2. The CDR3 is made up of 15 amino acids. V lost 6 bases, J lost 4 bases, and 9 bases stayed unmatched. CDR1 SNHLY and CDR2 FYNNEI come from the germline V gene. The CDR3 bases are TGTGCCAGCAGAAAGACTAGCGGTGGAGGAGAGACCCAGTACTTC. Translating gives CASRKTSGGGETQYF.

The chain is built from TRBV5-6 and TRBJ2-7, with D possibly TRBD1 on 5 matching bases. CDR3 size: 16 residues. From germline, CDR1 is SGHDT and CDR2 YYEEEE. Trimming stripped 0 bases from V and 0 bases from J, with 13 bases between. CDR3 DNA sequence: TGTGCCAGCAGCTTGGTGGGGCAGGGCAGCTCCTACGAGCAGTACTTC. Its translation: CASSLVGQGSSYEQYF. The entire variable domain, with the rest obtained from reference TRBV5-6 and TRBJ2-7, is as follows: DAGVTQSPTHLIKTRGQQVTLRCSPKSGHDTVSWYQQALGQGPQFIFQYYEEEERQRGNFPDRFSGHQFPNYSSELNVNALLLGDSALYLCASSLVGQGSSYEQYFGPGTRLTVT.

The V call is TRBV15, the J call TRBJ1-4; D is unclear. Looked up from germline, CDR1 is LNHNV and CDR2 is YYDKDF (reference sequence). Trimming cost V 1 base and J 0 bases, with 6 bases left between them. The CDR3 spans 15 residues. This CDR3 reads CATSRGTSTNEKLFF. CDR3 coding DNA: TGTGCCACCAGCAGAGGAACGTCAACTAATGAAAAACTGTTTTTT.

This rearrangement joins TRBV28 to TRBJ1-5; no firm D call. Germline CDR1 reads MDHEN; CDR2 reads SYDVKM. Trimming took 4 bases from V and 2 from J, leaving 9 bases between them. This CDR3 region has 14 residues. CDR3 loop: CASSSDLGNQPQHF. The CDR3 coding sequence is TGTGCCAGCAGTTCTGATCTCGGCAATCAGCCCCAGCATTTT.

The gene calls are TRBV11-2 and TRBJ1-6; no firm D call. The CDR3 has 15 residues. Germline CDR1 SGHAT, CDR2 FQNNGV. V dropped 1 base and J dropped 1 base, with 5 bases sitting between them. The CDR3 protein is CASSLVGSYNSPLHF. The CDR3 coding sequence is TGTGCCAGCAGCTTAGTTGGGTCCTATAATTCACCCCTCCACTTT.

This chain connects TRBV6-4 to TRBJ1-4; D is unclear. Germline V gene data show CDR1 as MRHNA and CDR2 as SNTAGT. CDR3 size: 16 residues. The V and J ends lost 5 bases and 1 base respectively, with 14 bases between them. As DNA, the CDR3 is TGTGCCAGCAGTTCCTCTCTCCTTGAAACTAATGAAAAACTGTTTTTT. Translation gives CASSSSLLETNEKLFF.

V and J are TRBV29-1 and TRBJ1-1; D is possibly TRBD1 (5 bases). The CDR3 extends over 15 amino acids. V lost 1 base and J lost 0, with 12 bases in between. CDR1 and CDR2 from the germline V gene are SQVTM and ANQGSEA. The CDR3 here is CSVEASGTVNTEAFF. The CDR3 coding sequence is TGCAGCGTTGAAGCCTCCGGGACGGTGAACACTGAAGCTTTCTTT. The entire variable domain, with the rest obtained from reference TRBV29-1 and TRBJ1-1, is as follows: SAVISQKPSRDICQRGTSLTIQCQVDSQVTMMFWYRQQPGQSLTLIATANQGSEATYESGFVIDKFPISRPNLTFSTLTVSNMSPEDSSIYLCSVEASGTVNTEAFFGQGTRLTVV.

The gene calls are TRBV5-1 and TRBJ2-3; a possible D gene is TRBD1 (6 bases). The V gene lost 5 bases and the J gene lost 5 bases, with 12 bases spanning the gap. The CDR3 covers 13 residues. In germline, CDR1 is SGHRS, CDR2 YFSETQ. Here the CDR3 reads CASRWGREDTQYF. The DNA for the CDR3 is TGCGCCAGCAGATGGGGGCGAGAAGATACGCAGTATTTT.

The chain uses TRBV28 and TRBJ1-5; D uncertain. The germline V and J ends were trimmed by 2 bases and 2 bases, with 13 bases remaining between them. The CDR3 is made up of 16 amino acids. CDR1 is MDHEN and CDR2 is SYDVKM in the germline V gene. Written as DNA, the CDR3 is TGTGCCAGCAGTTTAGGGAAAGGCGGTGGCAATCAGCCCCAGCATTTT. The encoded protein is CASSLGKGGGNQPQHF.

V and J are TRBV19 and TRBJ1-2; 8 bases are shared with TRBD1. V gave up 5 bases and J gave up 7 bases; unmatched junction bases: 18. The CDR3 runs to 17 residues. CDR1 is LNHDA and CDR2 is SQIVND in the germline V gene (reference sequence). The CDR3 is CASSEMTGAATPRGYTF. CDR3 DNA sequence: TGTGCCAGTAGTGAAATGACAGGGGCCGCCACTCCCCGTGGCTACACCTTC.

Here the CDR3 DNA reads TGTGCCAGCAGCTTACTCGGGGGCAGGGTGGGCGAGCAGTACTTC. Protein product: CASSLLGGRVGEQYF. V is TRBV7-2 and J is TRBJ2-7; D might be TRBD1 or TRBD2, each matching 6 bases. The CDR3 spans 15 residues. V dropped 2 bases and J dropped 6 bases, with 17 bases sitting between them. From germline, CDR1 is SGHTA and CDR2 FQGNSA.

V and J are TRBV27 and TRBJ2-2; TRBD2 aligns across 8 bases. Germline V CDR1 and CDR2: MNHEY, SMNVEV (reference sequence). The length of the CDR3 is 17 residues. Germline trimming cut 2 bases from V and 1 base from J; bases unmatched to any gene: 6. The CDR3 loop reads CASSLGRGALNTGELFF. Here the CDR3 DNA reads TGTGCCAGCAGTTTAGGGCGGGGGGCCTTGAACACCGGGGAGCTGTTTTTT.

A note on this clone: Within the sample, other DNA sequences also encode this same CDR3. This rearrangement joins TRBV19 to TRBJ1-5; D may be TRBD1 (5 bases). There are 15 residues in the CDR3. Germline CDR1 and CDR2: LNHDA and SQIVND (reference sequence). V was cut by 0 bases and J by 1 base, with 7 bases left in between. The CDR3 nucleotides read TGTGCCAGTAGTATAGACGGGGGGAGCAATCAGCCCCAGCATTTT. It codes for CASSIDGGSNQPQHF.

This clone was observed a single time. In nucleotides, the CDR3 is TGTGCCAGCAGCCCAGACAGGGGGTTTGAAAACACCATATATTTT. Encoded protein: CASSPDRGFENTIYF. V gene TRBV5-6 combines with J gene TRBJ1-3; 9 nucleotides align to TRBD1. The CDR3 loop spans 15 amino acids. The germline gives CDR1 SGHDT, CDR2 YYEEEE. J lost 6 bases, V lost 4 bases, and 8 bases had no gene match.

V and J are TRBV10-1 and TRBJ2-1; 12 nucleotides align to TRBD2. With 3 bases clipped from V and 6 bases from J, the junction kept 6 bases outside the gene matches. The germline V gene has CDR1 WNHNN and CDR2 SYGVQD (reference sequence). CDR3 length: 16 residues. The DNA of the CDR3 is TGCGCCAGCAGTGATTATCTAGCGGGGGGGTCCAATGAGCAGTTCTTC. Its protein product is CASSDYLAGGSNEQFF.

In this sample, this clone turned up once. The chain combines TRBV9 with TRBJ2-3, with D possibly being TRBD1 (6 bases). CDR1 is SGDLS and CDR2 is YYNGEE in the germline V gene. The CDR3 loop spans 13 amino acids. The V end lost 3 bases, the J end lost 6 bases, and 11 bases lay between the germline ends. In DNA, the CDR3 is TGTGCCAGCAGCGGCAGGGGTACCGATACGCAGTATTTT. Residues: CASSGRGTDTQYF.

J is TRBJ2-7 and V is TRBV13; TRBD2 matches at 7 bases. The CDR3 spans 13 residues. V lost 5 bases to trimming and J lost 5 bases; unmatched junction nucleotides: 6. Germline CDR1 and CDR2: PRHDT and FYEKMQ (reference sequence). The CDR3 sequence is CASSLGRPDEQYF. DNA for the CDR3: TGTGCCAGCAGCCTCGGGAGGCCGGACGAGCAGTACTTC.